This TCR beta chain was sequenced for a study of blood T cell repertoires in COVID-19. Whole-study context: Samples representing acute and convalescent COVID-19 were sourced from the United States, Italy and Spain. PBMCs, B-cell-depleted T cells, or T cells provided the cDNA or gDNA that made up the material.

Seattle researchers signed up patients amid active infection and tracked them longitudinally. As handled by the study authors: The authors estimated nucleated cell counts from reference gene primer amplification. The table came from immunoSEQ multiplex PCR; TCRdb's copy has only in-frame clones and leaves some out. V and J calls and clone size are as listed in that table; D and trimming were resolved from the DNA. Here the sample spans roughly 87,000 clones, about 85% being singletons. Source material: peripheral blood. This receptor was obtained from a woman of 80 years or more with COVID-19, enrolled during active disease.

Written as DNA, the CDR3 is TGCGCCAGCAGTGATCTAGCTGATACGCAGTATTTT. The encoded protein is CASSDLADTQYF. The J gene is TRBJ2-3, the V gene TRBV10-2; tentative D call: TRBD2 (5 bases). Between the trimmed V and J ends, which lost 3 bases and 6 bases, there was a span of 7 bases. Germline CDR1 and CDR2: WSHSY and SAAADI. This CDR3 contains 12 residues.